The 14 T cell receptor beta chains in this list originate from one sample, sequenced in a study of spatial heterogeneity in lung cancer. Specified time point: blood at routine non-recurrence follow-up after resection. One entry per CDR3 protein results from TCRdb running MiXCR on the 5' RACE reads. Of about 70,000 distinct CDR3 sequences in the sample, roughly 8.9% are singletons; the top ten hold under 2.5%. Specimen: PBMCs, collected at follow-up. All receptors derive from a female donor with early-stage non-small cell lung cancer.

DNA of the CDR3: TGCAGTGCTAGAGACATTTCAGGGGATGATCAGCCCCAGCATTTT. Translating gives CSARDISGDDQPQHF. The chain couples TRBV20-1 to TRBJ1-5; possibly TRBD1 for D (6 bases). Trimming took 0 bases from V and 5 from J, leaving 14 bases between them. The CDR3 extends over 15 amino acids. The germline V gene has CDR1 DFQATT and CDR2 SNEGSKA (reference sequence).

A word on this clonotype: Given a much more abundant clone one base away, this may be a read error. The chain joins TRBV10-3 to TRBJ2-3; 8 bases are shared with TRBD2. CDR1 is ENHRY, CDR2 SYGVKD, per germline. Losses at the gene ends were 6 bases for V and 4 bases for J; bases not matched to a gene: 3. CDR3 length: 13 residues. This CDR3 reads CAISSGGSDTQYF. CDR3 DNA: TGTGCCATCAGCAGCGGGGGCTCAGATACGCAGTATTTT.

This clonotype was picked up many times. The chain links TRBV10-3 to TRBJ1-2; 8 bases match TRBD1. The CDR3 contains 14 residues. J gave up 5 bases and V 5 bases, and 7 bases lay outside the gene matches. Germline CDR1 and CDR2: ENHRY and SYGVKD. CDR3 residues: CAISPWTGRYGYTF. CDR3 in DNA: TGTGCCATCAGTCCATGGACAGGGCGTTATGGCTACACCTTC.

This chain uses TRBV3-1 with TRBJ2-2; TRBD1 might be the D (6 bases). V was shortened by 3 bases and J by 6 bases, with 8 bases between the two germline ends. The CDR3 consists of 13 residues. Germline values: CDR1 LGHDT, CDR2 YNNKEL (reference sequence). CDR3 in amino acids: CASSQAGAGELFF. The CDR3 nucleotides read TGTGCCAGCAGCCAGGCAGGGGCCGGGGAGCTGTTTTTT.

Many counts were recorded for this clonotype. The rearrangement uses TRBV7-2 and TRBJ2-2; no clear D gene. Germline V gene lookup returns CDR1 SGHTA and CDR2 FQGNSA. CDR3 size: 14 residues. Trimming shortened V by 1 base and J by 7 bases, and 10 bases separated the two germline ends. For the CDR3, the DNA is TGTGCCAGCAGCTTAGTAGTGTTGATCGGGGAGCTGTTTTTT. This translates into CASSLVVLIGELFF. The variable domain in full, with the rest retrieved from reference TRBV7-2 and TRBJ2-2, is GAGVSQSPSNKVTEKGKDVELRCDPISGHTALYWYRQSLGQGLEFLIYFQGNSAPDKSGLPSDRFSAERTGGSVSTLTIQRTQQEDSAVYLCASSLVVLIGELFFGEGSRLTVL.

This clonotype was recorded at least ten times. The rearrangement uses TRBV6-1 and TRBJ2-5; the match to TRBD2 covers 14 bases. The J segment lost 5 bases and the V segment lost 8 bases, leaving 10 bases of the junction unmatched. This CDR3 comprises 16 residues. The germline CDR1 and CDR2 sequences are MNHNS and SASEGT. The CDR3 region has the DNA TGTGCCAGCCCTCCCGGGACTAGCGGGAGTGGGGAGACCCAGTACTTC. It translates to CASPPGTSGSGETQYF.

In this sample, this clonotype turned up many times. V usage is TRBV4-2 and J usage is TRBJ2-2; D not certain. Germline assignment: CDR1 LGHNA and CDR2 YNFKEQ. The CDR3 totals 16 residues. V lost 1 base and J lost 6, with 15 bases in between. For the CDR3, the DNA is TGTGCCAGCAGCCAAGGGGATGCCACCCCCTCCGGGGAGCTGTTTTTT. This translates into CASSQGDATPSGELFF.

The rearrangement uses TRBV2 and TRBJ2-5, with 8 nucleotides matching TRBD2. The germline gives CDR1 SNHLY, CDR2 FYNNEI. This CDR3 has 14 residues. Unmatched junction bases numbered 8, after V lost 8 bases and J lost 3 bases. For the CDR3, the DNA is TGTGCCAGCTCCCGGGAGGGGGGGAAAGAGACCCAGTACTTC. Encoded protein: CASSREGGKETQYF. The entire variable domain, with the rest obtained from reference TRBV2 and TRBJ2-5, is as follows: EPEVTQTPSHQVTQMGQEVILRCVPISNHLYFYWYRQILGQKVEFLVSFYNNEISEKSEIFDDQFSVERPDGSNFTLKIRSTKLEDSAMYFCASSREGGKETQYFGPGTRLLVL.

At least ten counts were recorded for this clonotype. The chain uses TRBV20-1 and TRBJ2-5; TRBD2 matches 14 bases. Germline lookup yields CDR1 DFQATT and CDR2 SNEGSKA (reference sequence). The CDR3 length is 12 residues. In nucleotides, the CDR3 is TGCGGGGGACTAGCGGGAGTCGAGACCCAGTACTTC. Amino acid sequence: CGGLAGVETQYF.

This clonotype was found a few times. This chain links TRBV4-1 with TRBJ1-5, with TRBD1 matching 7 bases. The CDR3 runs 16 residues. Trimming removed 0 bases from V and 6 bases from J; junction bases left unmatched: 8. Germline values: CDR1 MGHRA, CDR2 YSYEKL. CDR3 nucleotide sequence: TGCGCCAGCAGCCAAGATATGGGACAGAGGATTCAGCCCCAGCATTTT. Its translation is CASSQDMGQRIQPQHF.

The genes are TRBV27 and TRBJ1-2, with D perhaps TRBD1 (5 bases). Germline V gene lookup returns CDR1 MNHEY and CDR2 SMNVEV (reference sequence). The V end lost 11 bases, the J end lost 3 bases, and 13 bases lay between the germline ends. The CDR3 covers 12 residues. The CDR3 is CAPTGDHYGYTF. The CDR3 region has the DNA TGTGCCCCCACGGGGGATCACTATGGCTACACCTTC.

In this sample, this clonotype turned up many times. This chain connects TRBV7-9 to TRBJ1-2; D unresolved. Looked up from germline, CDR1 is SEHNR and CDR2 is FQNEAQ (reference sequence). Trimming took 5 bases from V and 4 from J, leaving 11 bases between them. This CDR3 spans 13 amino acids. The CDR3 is CASSPQGTYGYTF. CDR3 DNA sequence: TGTGCCAGCAGCCCTCAAGGCACCTATGGCTACACCTTC.

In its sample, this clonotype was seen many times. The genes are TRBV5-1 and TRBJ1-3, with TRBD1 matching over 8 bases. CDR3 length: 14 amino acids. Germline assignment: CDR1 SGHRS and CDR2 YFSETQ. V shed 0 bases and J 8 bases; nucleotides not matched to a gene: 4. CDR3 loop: CASSLAGGRDTIYF. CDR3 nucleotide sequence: TGCGCCAGCAGCTTGGCAGGGGGCAGGGACACCATATATTTT.

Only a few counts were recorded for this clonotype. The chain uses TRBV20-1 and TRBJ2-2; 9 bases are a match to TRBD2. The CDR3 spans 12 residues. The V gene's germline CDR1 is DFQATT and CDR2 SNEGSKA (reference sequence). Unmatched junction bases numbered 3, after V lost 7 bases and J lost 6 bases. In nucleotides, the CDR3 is TGCAGTGGCGGGAGGGCCGCCGGGGAGCTGTTTTTT. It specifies CSGGRAAGELFF.